The entry below gives a single TCR beta chain sequence along with its context. Antigen: not known. MiXCR was run by TCRdb on the 5' RACE reads, yielding one entry per CDR3 protein. The data contain under 600,000 distinct CDR3 sequences, approximately 21% of them singletons. The data stem from a study of T-cell memory formation after mild COVID-19. The CDR3 sequence is 16 residues long. V was clipped by 3 bases and J by 5 bases; unmatched bases: 9. In germline, CDR1 is DFQATT, CDR2 SNEGSKA (reference sequence). General study results and limits: Clones contracting day 15 to 85 were balanced CD4/CD8; later expanders leaned CD4+. The pre-infection memory compartment contained some responding clones, suggesting cross-reactive memory joined.

Material: PBMCs or a T cell subset sorted from them (not recorded which). The gene calls are TRBV20-1 and TRBJ2-5; 13 bases agree with TRBD2. The TCR comes from an adult woman who had mild COVID-19 (a few samples of this study predate the infection). Cell type and time point are not known. For the CDR3, the DNA is TGCAGTGCTAGCCCTGGACTAGCGGGAGTGGGGGAGACCCAGTACTTC. Its translation is CSASPGLAGVGETQYF.